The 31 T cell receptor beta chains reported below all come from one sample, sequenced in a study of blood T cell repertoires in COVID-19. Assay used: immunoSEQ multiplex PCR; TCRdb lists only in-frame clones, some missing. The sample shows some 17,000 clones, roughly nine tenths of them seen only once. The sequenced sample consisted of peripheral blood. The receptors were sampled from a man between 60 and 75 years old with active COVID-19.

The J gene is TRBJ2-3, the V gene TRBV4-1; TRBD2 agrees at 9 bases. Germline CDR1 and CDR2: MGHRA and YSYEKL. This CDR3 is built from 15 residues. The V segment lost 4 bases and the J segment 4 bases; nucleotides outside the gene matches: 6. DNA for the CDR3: TGCGCCAGCAGCCCCGGGACTAGCTTTCCAGATACGCAGTATTTT. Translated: CASSPGTSFPDTQYF.

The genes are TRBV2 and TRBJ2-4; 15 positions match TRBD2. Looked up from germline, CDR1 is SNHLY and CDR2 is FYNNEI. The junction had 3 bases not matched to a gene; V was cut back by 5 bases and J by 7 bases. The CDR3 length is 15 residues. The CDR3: CASSQGLAGGNIQYF. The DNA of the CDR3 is TGTGCCAGCAGTCAGGGACTAGCGGGAGGTAACATTCAGTACTTC.

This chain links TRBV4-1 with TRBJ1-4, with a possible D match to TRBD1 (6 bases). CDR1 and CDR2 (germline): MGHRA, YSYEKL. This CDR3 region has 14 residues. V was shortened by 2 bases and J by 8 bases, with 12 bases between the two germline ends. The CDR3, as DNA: TGCGCCAGCAGCCAAAGGACAGTCAGGGAAAAACTGTTTTTT. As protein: CASSQRTVREKLFF.

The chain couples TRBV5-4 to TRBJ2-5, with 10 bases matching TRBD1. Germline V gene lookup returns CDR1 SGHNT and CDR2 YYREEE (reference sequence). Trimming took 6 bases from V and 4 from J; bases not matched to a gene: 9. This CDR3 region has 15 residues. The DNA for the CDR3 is TGTGCCAGCACCACCGGACAGGGGGAAGGAGAGACCCAGTACTTC. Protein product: CASTTGQGEGETQYF. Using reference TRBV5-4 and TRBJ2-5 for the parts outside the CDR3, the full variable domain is ETGVTQSPTHLIKTRGQQVTLRCSSQSGHNTVSWYQQALGQGPQFIFQYYREEENGRGNFPPRFSGLQFPNYSSELNVNALELDDSALYLCASTTGQGEGETQYFGPGTRLLVL.

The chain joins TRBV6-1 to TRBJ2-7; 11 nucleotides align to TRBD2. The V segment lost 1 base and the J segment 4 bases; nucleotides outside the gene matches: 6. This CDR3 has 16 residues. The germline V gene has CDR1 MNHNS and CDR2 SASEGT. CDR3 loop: CASSEELAGAWYEQYF. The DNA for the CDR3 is TGTGCCAGCAGTGAAGAACTAGCGGGAGCATGGTACGAGCAGTACTTC.

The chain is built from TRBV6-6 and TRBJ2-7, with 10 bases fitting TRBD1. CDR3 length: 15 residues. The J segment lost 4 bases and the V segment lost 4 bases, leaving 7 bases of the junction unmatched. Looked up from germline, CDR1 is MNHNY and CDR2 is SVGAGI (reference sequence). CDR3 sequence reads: CASSSTGTGVYEQYF. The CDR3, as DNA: TGTGCCAGCAGTTCAACCGGGACAGGGGTTTACGAGCAGTACTTC.

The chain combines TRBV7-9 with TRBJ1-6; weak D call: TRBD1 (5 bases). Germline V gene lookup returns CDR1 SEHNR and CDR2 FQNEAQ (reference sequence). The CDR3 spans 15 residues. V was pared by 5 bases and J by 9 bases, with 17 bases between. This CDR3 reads CASSPSRQGLSPLHF. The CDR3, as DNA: TGTGCCAGCAGCCCCTCTCGGCAGGGCCTTTCACCCCTCCACTTT.

This CDR3 is CSVGRARGAQYF. The DNA for the CDR3 is TGCAGCGTTGGTCGAGCAAGGGGTGCGCAGTATTTT. This chain connects TRBV29-1 to TRBJ2-3; possibly TRBD1 for D (5 bases). CDR3 size: 12 residues. Between the trimmed V and J ends, which lost 4 bases and 10 bases, there was a span of 15 bases. Germline V lookup: CDR1 SQVTM, CDR2 ANQGSEA.

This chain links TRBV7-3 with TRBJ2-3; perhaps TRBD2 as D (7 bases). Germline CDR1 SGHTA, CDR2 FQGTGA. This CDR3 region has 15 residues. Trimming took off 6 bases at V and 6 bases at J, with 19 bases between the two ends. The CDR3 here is CASSIGGGALDTQYF. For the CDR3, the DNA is TGTGCCAGCAGTATCGGAGGGGGGGCGTTGGATACGCAGTATTTT.

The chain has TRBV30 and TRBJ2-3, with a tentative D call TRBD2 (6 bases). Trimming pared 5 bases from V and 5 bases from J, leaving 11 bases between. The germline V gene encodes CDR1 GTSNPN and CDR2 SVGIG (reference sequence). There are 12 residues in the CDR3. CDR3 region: CAWGIGGDTQYF. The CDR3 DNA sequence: TGTGCCTGGGGTATCGGGGGAGATACGCAGTATTTT.

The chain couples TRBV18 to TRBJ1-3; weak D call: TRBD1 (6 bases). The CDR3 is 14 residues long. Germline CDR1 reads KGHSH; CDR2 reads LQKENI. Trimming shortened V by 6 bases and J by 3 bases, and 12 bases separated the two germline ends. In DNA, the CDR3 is TGTGCCAGCTCGTCCGGGACAATTGGAAACACCATATATTTT. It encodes CASSSGTIGNTIYF.

CDR3 in DNA: TGTGCCAGCAGCTTGTGGGAACGGACAGGCAGCAATCAGCCCCAGCATTTT. This encodes CASSLWERTGSNQPQHF. The rearrangement uses TRBV5-5 and TRBJ1-5; 7 bases agree with TRBD1. Germline V gives CDR1 SGHKS, CDR2 YYEKEE (reference sequence). This CDR3 comprises 17 residues. The J segment lost 1 base and the V segment lost 1 base, leaving 8 bases of the junction unmatched.

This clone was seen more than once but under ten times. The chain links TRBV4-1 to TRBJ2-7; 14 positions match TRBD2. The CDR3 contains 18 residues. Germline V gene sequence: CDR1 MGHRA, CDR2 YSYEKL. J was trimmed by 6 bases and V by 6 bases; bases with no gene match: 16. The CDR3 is CASSHSDPGLAGASEQYF. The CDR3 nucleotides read TGCGCCAGCAGTCATTCTGATCCGGGACTAGCGGGAGCAAGCGAGCAGTACTTC.

This CDR3 reads CASSTGTDPNQPQHF. In DNA form, the CDR3 reads TGTGCCAGCTCAACAGGGACAGATCCCAATCAGCCCCAGCATTTT. This chain uses TRBV18 with TRBJ1-5, with 7 bases identical to TRBD1. The ends lost 5 bases at V and 3 bases at J; junction bases unmatched: 7. This CDR3 is built from 15 residues. Per germline, CDR1 KGHSH and CDR2 LQKENI.

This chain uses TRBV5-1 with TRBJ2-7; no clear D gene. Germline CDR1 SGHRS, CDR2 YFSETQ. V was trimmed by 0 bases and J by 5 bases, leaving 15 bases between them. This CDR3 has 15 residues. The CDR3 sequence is CASSLALSLQDEQYF. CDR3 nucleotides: TGCGCCAGCAGCTTGGCCCTATCCCTCCAGGACGAGCAGTACTTC.

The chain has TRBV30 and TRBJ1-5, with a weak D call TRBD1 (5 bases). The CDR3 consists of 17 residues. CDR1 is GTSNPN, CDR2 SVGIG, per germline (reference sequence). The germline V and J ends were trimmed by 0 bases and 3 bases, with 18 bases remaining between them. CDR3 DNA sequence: TGTGCCTGGAGTGTAGCCCCCCCCTCAGGGCCCAATCAGCCCCAGCATTTT. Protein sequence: CAWSVAPPSGPNQPQHF. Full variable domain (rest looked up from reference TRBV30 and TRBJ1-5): SQTIHQWPATLVQPVGSPLSLECTVEGTSNPNLYWYRQAAGRGLQLLFYSVGIGQISSEVPQNLSASRPQDRQFILSSKKLLLSDSGFYLCAWSVAPPSGPNQPQHFGDGTRLSIL.

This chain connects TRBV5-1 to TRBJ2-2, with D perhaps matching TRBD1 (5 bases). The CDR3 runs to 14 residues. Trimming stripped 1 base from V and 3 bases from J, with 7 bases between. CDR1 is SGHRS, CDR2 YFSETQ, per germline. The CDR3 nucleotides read TGCGCCAGCAGCTTGAAAGGGGACACCGGGGAGCTGTTTTTT. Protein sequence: CASSLKGDTGELFF. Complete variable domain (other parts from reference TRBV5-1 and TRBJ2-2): KAGVTQTPRYLIKTRGQQVTLSCSPISGHRSVSWYQQTPGQGLQFLFEYFSETQRNKGNFPGRFSGRQFSNSRSEMNVSTLELGDSALYLCASSLKGDTGELFFGEGSRLTVL.

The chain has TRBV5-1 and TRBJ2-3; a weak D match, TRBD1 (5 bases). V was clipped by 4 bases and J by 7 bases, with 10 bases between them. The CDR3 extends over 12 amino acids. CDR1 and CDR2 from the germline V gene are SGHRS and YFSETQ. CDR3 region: CASSVDTYTQYF. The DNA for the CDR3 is TGCGCCAGCAGCGTGGACACCTATACGCAGTATTTT.

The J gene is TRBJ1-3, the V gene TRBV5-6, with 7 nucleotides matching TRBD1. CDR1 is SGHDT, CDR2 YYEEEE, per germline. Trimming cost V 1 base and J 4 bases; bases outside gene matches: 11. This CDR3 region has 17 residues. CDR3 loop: CASSLTAQDRWGNTIYF. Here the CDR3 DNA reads TGTGCCAGCAGCTTGACGGCCCAGGACAGGTGGGGAAACACCATATATTTT.

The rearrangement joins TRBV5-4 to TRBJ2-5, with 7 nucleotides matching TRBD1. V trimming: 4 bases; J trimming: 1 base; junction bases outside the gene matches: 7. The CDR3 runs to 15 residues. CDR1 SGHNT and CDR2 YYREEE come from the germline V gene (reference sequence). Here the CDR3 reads CASSQGQSIQETQYF. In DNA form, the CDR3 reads TGTGCCAGCAGCCAGGGACAGTCAATCCAAGAGACCCAGTACTTC.

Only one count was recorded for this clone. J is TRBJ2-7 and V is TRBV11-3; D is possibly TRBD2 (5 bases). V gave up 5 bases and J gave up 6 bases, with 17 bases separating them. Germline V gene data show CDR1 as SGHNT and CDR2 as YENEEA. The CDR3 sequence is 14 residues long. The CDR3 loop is CASSQLIAGGEQYF. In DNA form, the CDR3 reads TGTGCCAGCAGCCAGCTTATTGCCGGAGGCGAGCAGTACTTC.

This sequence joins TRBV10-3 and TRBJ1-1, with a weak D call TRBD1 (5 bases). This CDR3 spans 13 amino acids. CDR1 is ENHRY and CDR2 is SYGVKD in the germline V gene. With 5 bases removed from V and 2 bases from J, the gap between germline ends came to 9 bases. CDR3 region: CAISNQGNTEAFF. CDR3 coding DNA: TGTGCCATCAGTAACCAGGGAAACACTGAAGCTTTCTTT.

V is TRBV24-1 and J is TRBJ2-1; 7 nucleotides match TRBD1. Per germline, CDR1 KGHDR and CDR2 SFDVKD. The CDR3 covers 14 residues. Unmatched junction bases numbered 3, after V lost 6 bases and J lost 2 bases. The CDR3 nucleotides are TGTGCCACCAGTAGGGGGCAAACCTACAATGAGCAGTTCTTC. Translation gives CATSRGQTYNEQFF.

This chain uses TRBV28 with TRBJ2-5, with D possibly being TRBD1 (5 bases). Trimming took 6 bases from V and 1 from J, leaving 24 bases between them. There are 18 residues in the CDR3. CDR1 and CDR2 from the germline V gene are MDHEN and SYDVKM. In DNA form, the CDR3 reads TGTGCCAGCAGCCCCAGTTATCAGGGCGCGACGAGCCAAGAGACCCAGTACTTC. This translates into CASSPSYQGATSQETQYF.

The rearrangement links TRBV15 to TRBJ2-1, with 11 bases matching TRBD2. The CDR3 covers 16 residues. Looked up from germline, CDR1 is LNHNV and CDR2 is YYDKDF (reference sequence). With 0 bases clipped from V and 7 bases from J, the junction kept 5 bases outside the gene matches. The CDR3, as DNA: TGTGCCACCAGCAGAGAAGGCCTAGCGGGAGGAAATGAGCAGTTCTTC. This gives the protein CATSREGLAGGNEQFF. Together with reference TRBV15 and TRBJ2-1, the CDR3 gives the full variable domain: DAMVIQNPRYQVTQFGKPVTLSCSQTLNHNVMYWYQQKSSQAPKLLFHYYDKDFNNEADTPDNFQSRRPNTSFCFLDIRSPGLGDTAMYLCATSREGLAGGNEQFFGPGTRLTVL.

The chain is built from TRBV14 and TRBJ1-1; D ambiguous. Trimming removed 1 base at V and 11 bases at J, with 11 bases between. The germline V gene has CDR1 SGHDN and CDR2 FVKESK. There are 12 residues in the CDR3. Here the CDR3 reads CASSQVRREAFF. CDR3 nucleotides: TGTGCCAGCAGCCAAGTAAGGCGGGAGGCTTTCTTT.

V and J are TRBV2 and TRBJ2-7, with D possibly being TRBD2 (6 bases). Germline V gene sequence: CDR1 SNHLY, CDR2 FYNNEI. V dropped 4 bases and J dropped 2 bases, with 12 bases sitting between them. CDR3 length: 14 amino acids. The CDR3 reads CASSVGRLTYEQYF. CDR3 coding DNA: TGTGCCAGCAGTGTAGGGAGGTTAACCTACGAGCAGTACTTC.

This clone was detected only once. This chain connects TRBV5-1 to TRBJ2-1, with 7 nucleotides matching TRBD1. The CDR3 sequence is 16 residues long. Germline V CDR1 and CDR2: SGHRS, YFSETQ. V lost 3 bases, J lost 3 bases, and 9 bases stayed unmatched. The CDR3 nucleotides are TGCGCCAGCAGCTCAGTCGGGACAGAGAGCTACAATGAGCAGTTCTTC. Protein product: CASSSVGTESYNEQFF.

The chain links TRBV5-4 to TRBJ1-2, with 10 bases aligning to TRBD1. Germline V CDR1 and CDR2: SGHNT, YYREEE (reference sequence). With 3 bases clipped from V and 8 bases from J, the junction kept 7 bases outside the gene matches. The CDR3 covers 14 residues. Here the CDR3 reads CASSWDRGRGGYTF. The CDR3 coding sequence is TGTGCCAGCAGCTGGGACAGGGGAAGGGGAGGCTACACCTTC.

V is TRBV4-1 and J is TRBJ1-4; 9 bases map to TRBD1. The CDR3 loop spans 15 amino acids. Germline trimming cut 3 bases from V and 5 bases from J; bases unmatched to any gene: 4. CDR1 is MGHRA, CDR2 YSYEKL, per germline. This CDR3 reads CASSHQTGGNEKLFF. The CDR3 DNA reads TGCGCCAGCAGCCACCAGACAGGGGGGAATGAAAAACTGTTTTTT.

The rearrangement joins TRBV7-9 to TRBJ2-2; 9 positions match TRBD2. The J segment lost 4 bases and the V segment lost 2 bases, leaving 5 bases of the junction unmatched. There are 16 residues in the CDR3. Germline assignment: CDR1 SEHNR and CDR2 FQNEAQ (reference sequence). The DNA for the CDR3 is TGTGCCAGCAGCTTACCTAGCGGGGAGGGCACCGGGGAGCTGTTTTTT. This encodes CASSLPSGEGTGELFF.